This TCR beta chain emerged from a study of metastatic and nonmetastatic thyroid tumors. Study-level information: Comparative analysis of repertoires was undertaken across blood and tumor or nodule tissue obtained from malignant and benign thyroid patients. Study results and caveats: As reported, TCR beta diversity in blood and tumor was significantly higher in malignant thyroid tumors than in benign nodules.

As concerns this clone: Its antigen is still unknown.

This CDR3 has 14 residues. In germline, CDR1 is SGDLS, CDR2 YYNGEE. The V end was cut by 4 bases, the J end by 0 bases, with 9 bases between. Each patient went into thyroid surgery without having received any treatment. Per the original data handling: CDR3 differences across clinicopathological groups were used to build a distant-metastasis classifier for papillary thyroid cancer. With MiXCR, TCRdb called clones anew from the PCR reads. TCRdb's processing, not the study's, gives the V and J calls here. Seen here are fewer than 40,000 clones, about a sixth observed once, and the top ten hold about 3.4%.

The chain joins TRBV9 to TRBJ2-3, with D perhaps TRBD2 (5 bases). The sequence derives from a female donor with papillary thyroid cancer or a benign thyroid nodule (not recorded which). Some clones in this sample may be carry-over from other donors' samples. Sample: blood. The CDR3 DNA is TGTGCCAGCAGCCAGGCGGGTAGCACAGATACGCAGTATTTT. Protein product: CASSQAGSTDTQYF.